This is a list of T cell receptor beta chains from one sample in a study of T cells after yellow fever vaccination. From the 5' RACE reads, TCRdb called clonotypes with MiXCR, one entry per CDR3 protein. The data show about 550,000 distinct CDR3 sequences, with roughly 21% seen just once and 14% held by the top ten. Material: PBMCs, obtained 15 days after the yellow fever booster vaccination. Every receptor here comes from a man under 40 who received the YFV17D yellow fever vaccine. Both conserved end residues are trimmed from each CDR3.

>TRBV20-1
SARDARRIDNEQF
>TRBV15
ATSRDSGWSGELF
>TRBV5-1
ASSLEGDLNTEAF
>TRBV7-6
ASSFRLGQETQY
>TRBV7-2
ASSPGPGSDTQY
>TRBV18
ASSPRQGAYTGELF
>TRBV12-3/TRBV12-4
ASSFYRRGYNEQF
>TRBV4-2
ASSQSGGRAWETQY
>TRBV29-1
SAGYMNTEAF
>TRBV5-8
ASSKGLAGGNEQF
>TRBV28
ASGLAGYEQF
>TRBV28
ASSIAGGAETQY
>TRBV5-1
ASSPADDPWEQY
>TRBV23-1
ATLGSRETQY
>TRBV27
ASRPRAPKTHEQY
>TRBV15
ATSRELKGPIYEQY
>TRBV6-5
ASSYSPRGYNEQF
>TRBV30
AWSAPGTSRGELF
>TRBV12-3/TRBV12-4
ASSFLGQQF
>TRBV15
ATSRDLYSPDGYT
>TRBV7-9
ASSGGGKSSYEQY
>TRBV12-3/TRBV12-4
ASSFRVWENIQY
>TRBV11-2
ASSLAQVKDTGELF
>TRBV5-1
ASSPPQGGGGETQY
>TRBV4-3
ASSNQQGGTEAF
>TRBV4-3
ASSQEGGGPHEQY
>TRBV20-1
SAIGYINGAPQETQY
>TRBV20-1
SALTPNTGELF
>TRBV7-9
ASSQRGGAIEQY
>TRBV27
ASSLDSRSSYEQY
>TRBV28
ASSPADGYEQY
>TRBV5-1
ASSIFSGYEQY
>TRBV10-2
ASSEIPGVETQY
>TRBV7-2
ASSLRRLAGQETQY
>TRBV15
ATSRDRWTSTDTQY
>TRBV14
ASSPIGDRAYEQY
>TRBV28
ASNKPGTGKTYEQY
>TRBV5-4
ASSLGGLAAGNEQF
>TRBV20-1
SARGLAGESYNEQF
>TRBV7-9
ASSQGGASR
>TRBV5-1
ASSFGLASAASYEQY
>TRBV6-2/TRBV6-3
ASSYPKYSGSIETQY
>TRBV11-2
ASSSRSRVHGYT
>TRBV13
ASSPVANYEQY
>TRBV18
ASSRGFSYNSPLH
>TRBV27
ASSWAGVKETQY
>TRBV20-1
SAPERSGGYEQY
>TRBV7-9
ASSLVQINEKLF